These T cell receptor beta chains were read from a single sample in a study of T-cell reconstitution after alpha-beta-depleted transplantation in children. Each CDR3 protein is one row after TCRdb ran MiXCR on the PCR reads. Altogether some 640,000 distinct CDR3 sequences are present, 16% being singletons, with the ten largest covering approximately 1%. This specimen consisted of PBMCs from the stem cell graft donor, obtained from the stem cell graft. Receptors were obtained from a human donor who donated a stem cell graft to a child with acute myeloid leukemia. Both conserved end residues are trimmed from each CDR3. Fields, in order: V gene, J gene, CDR3 protein.

V gene: TRBV4-2; J gene: TRBJ1-1; CDR3 protein: ASSQEARAEAF
V gene: TRBV28; J gene: TRBJ1-5; CDR3 protein: ASRIRTVNQPQH
V gene: TRBV7-3; J gene: TRBJ2-1; CDR3 protein: ASSLTPLPYNEQF
V gene: TRBV20-1; J gene: TRBJ1-3; CDR3 protein: SAAERSSSGNTIY
V gene: TRBV4-3; J gene: TRBJ2-1; CDR3 protein: ASSQDPGQAYNEQF
V gene: TRBV20-1; J gene: TRBJ2-1; CDR3 protein: SAYIGGPTQF
V gene: TRBV6-1; J gene: TRBJ2-7; CDR3 protein: AIRGDRAPYEQY
V gene: TRBV20-1; J gene: TRBJ2-1; CDR3 protein: SAKWDRISYNEQF
V gene: TRBV20-1; J gene: TRBJ1-1; CDR3 protein: SARVHLNTGAEVEAF
V gene: TRBV25-1; J gene: TRBJ2-4; CDR3 protein: ASSGYRTRAV
V gene: TRBV27; J gene: TRBJ2-4; CDR3 protein: ASSLGRGGHIQY
V gene: TRBV7-2; J gene: TRBJ2-5; CDR3 protein: ASSLEDSYQETQY
V gene: TRBV29-1; J gene: TRBJ2-2; CDR3 protein: SVGGPGQVSIGELF
V gene: TRBV12-3/TRBV12-4; J gene: TRBJ2-7; CDR3 protein: ASSLEAGGPSVYEQY
V gene: TRBV20-1; J gene: TRBJ2-7; CDR3 protein: SASSGTGGYEQY
V gene: TRBV20-1; J gene: TRBJ2-2; CDR3 protein: SAMGLATGELF
V gene: TRBV3-1; J gene: TRBJ2-5; CDR3 protein: ASSQVQAQGPQY
V gene: TRBV7-9; J gene: TRBJ1-2; CDR3 protein: ASSLAGPGGGGGYT
V gene: TRBV6-5; J gene: TRBJ2-5; CDR3 protein: ASSYSDREQETQY
V gene: TRBV4-3; J gene: TRBJ1-5; CDR3 protein: ASSQDERADQPQH
V gene: TRBV6-5; J gene: TRBJ2-3; CDR3 protein: ASSYAGTGTTDTQY
V gene: TRBV20-1; J gene: TRBJ2-5; CDR3 protein: SALADQETQY
V gene: TRBV15; J gene: TRBJ2-1; CDR3 protein: ATSRSTGRVDYEQF
V gene: TRBV7-8; J gene: TRBJ2-7; CDR3 protein: ASSFGTFSYEQY
V gene: TRBV12-3/TRBV12-4; J gene: TRBJ1-1; CDR3 protein: ASSPRDFPPEAF
V gene: TRBV27; J gene: TRBJ1-5; CDR3 protein: ASSIQSTGQPQH
V gene: TRBV7-2; J gene: TRBJ1-2; CDR3 protein: ASSRTGHGYT
V gene: TRBV24-1; J gene: TRBJ2-1; CDR3 protein: ATSDPTSGGPNEQF
V gene: TRBV20-1; J gene: TRBJ2-3; CDR3 protein: SARGQTTANTQY
V gene: TRBV20-1; J gene: TRBJ2-7; CDR3 protein: SANGGLAGTYEQY
V gene: TRBV19; J gene: TRBJ1-5; CDR3 protein: ASSIRQVNQPQH
V gene: TRBV7-9; J gene: TRBJ2-5; CDR3 protein: ASSFPRGLTQY
V gene: TRBV20-1; J gene: TRBJ2-3; CDR3 protein: SPQSSGTDTQY
V gene: TRBV2; J gene: TRBJ1-5; CDR3 protein: ASSALQSSNQPQH
V gene: TRBV15; J gene: TRBJ1-5; CDR3 protein: ATSRDLRVDQPQH
V gene: TRBV25-1; J gene: TRBJ1-1; CDR3 protein: ASRGGWATEAF
V gene: TRBV5-1; J gene: TRBJ2-5; CDR3 protein: ASSLGDSPQETQY
V gene: TRBV6-1; J gene: TRBJ2-1; CDR3 protein: ASSELAGGYNEQF
V gene: TRBV10-3; J gene: TRBJ2-1; CDR3 protein: AVTDYNEQF